These 21 T cell receptor beta chains originate from one sample sequenced in a study of blood T cell repertoires in COVID-19. Clones were read by immunoSEQ multiplex PCR, and TCRdb kept only the in-frame ones, dropping some. The data hold approximately 65,000 clones, with around four fifths observed a single time. Sample: peripheral blood. Receptors were obtained from a woman of 80 years or more with active or convalescent COVID-19.

Points on this clone: One end of the junction fails to match germline, which may point to a read error. The chain carries TRBV10-3 and TRBJ1-1; a possible D gene is TRBD1 (5 bases). The CDR3 runs to 13 residues. From germline, CDR1 is ENHRY and CDR2 SYGVKD. The CDR3 here is CAINEGRGTEAFF. The CDR3 region has the DNA TGTGCCATCAATGAGGGGCGGGGGACTGAAGCTTTCTTT.

This chain uses TRBV6-1 with TRBJ1-5; D remains unclear. Trimming removed 2 bases from V and 0 bases from J, with 11 bases in between. The CDR3 length is 16 residues. Germline V gives CDR1 MNHNS, CDR2 SASEGT. The CDR3 nucleotides read TGTGCCAGCAGTGAATTTTCCGGGAATAGCAATCAGCCCCAGCATTTT. It yields the protein CASSEFSGNSNQPQHF.

This rearrangement joins TRBV19 to TRBJ1-4, with 8 bases that match TRBD1. The V and J ends lost 3 bases and 6 bases, in that order; junction bases with no gene match: 6. Looked up from germline, CDR1 is LNHDA and CDR2 is SQIVND (reference sequence). This CDR3 has 15 amino acids. The CDR3 DNA reads TGTGCCAGTAGTATGGAGACAGGGGAGCATGAAAAACTGTTTTTT. Protein product: CASSMETGEHEKLFF.

This chain connects TRBV19 to TRBJ1-5, with 9 positions matching TRBD1. The germline V gene encodes CDR1 LNHDA and CDR2 SQIVND (reference sequence). The CDR3 length is 16 residues. V was pared by 5 bases and J by 2 bases, with 7 bases of the junction left unmatched. In DNA form, the CDR3 reads TGTGCCAGTAGTGGGACAGGGTCGGCGGGCAATCAGCCCCAGCATTTT. This translates into CASSGTGSAGNQPQHF. The variable domain in full, completed from reference TRBV19 and TRBJ1-5, reads DGGITQSPKYLFRKEGQNVTLSCEQNLNHDAMYWYRQDPGQGLRLIYYSQIVNDFQKGDIAEGYSVSREKKESFPLTVTSAQKNPTAFYLCASSGTGSAGNQPQHFGDGTRLSIL.

This clone appeared a single time. The chain carries TRBV9 and TRBJ1-5; 9 positions agree with TRBD1. The germline CDR1 and CDR2 sequences are SGDLS and YYNGEE. With V trimmed by 0 bases and J by 5 bases, 3 bases remained unmatched. CDR3 length: 15 amino acids. This CDR3 is CASSVEGQGYQPQHF. In nucleotides, the CDR3 is TGTGCCAGCAGCGTAGAGGGACAGGGATATCAGCCCCAGCATTTT. The variable domain in full, completed from reference TRBV9 and TRBJ1-5, reads DSGVTQTPKHLITATGQRVTLRCSPRSGDLSVYWYQQSLDQGLQFLIQYYNGEERAKGNILERFSAQQFPDLHSELNLSSLELGDSALYFCASSVEGQGYQPQHFGDGTRLSIL.

The rearrangement uses TRBV19 and TRBJ1-3; perhaps TRBD1 as D (5 bases). The germline CDR1 and CDR2 sequences are LNHDA and SQIVND (reference sequence). The ends were cut back, 3 bases at V and 1 base at J, with 7 bases in the middle. The CDR3 runs to 14 residues. CDR3 loop: CASSIRGSGNTIYF. DNA of the CDR3: TGTGCCAGTAGTATTAGGGGTTCTGGAAACACCATATATTTT.

The chain is built from TRBV6-1 and TRBJ1-4; D gene unclear. There are 13 residues in the CDR3. V lost 3 bases to trimming and J lost 7 bases, with 9 bases between them. Germline assignment: CDR1 MNHNS and CDR2 SASEGT. CDR3 sequence reads: CASSEPGSEKLFF. In DNA form, the CDR3 reads TGTGCCAGCAGTGAGCCTGGCAGTGAAAAACTGTTTTTT.

The chain joins TRBV2 to TRBJ2-7; 10 bases are shared with TRBD1. Germline V lookup: CDR1 SNHLY, CDR2 FYNNEI. Trimming took 5 bases from V and 2 from J; bases not matched to a gene: 6. This CDR3 contains 15 residues. The CDR3 protein is CASSQDRGAPYEQYF. The CDR3 region has the DNA TGTGCCAGCAGTCAGGACAGGGGGGCTCCCTACGAGCAGTACTTC.

The chain uses TRBV4-1 and TRBJ1-1; TRBD1 might be the D (5 bases). CDR3 length equals 16 residues. Per the germline V gene, CDR1 is MGHRA and CDR2 is YSYEKL. V was pared by 0 bases and J by 0 bases, with 11 bases between. The CDR3 nucleotides read TGCGCCAGCAGCCAAGATCTGACAGCGATGAACACTGAAGCTTTCTTT. Protein: CASSQDLTAMNTEAFF.

V is TRBV6-5 and J is TRBJ1-2; 8 bases align to TRBD1. Germline CDR1 is MNHEY and CDR2 is SVGAGI. The V and J ends lost 6 bases and 4 bases, in that order; junction bases with no gene match: 7. This CDR3 has 14 amino acids. Written as DNA, the CDR3 is TGTGCCAGCAGCATGGACAGGGACGCCTATGGCTACACCTTC. Encoded protein: CASSMDRDAYGYTF.

This clone was counted between two and nine times. The V call is TRBV19, the J call TRBJ1-2; tentative D call: TRBD1 (6 bases). Germline-derived CDR1 and CDR2 are LNHDA and SQIVND (reference sequence). CDR3 size: 14 residues. Trimming stripped 7 bases from V and 1 base from J, with 13 bases between. The CDR3 region has the DNA TGTGCCAGTATCCCGGCAGGGGATAACTATGGCTACACCTTC. This encodes CASIPAGDNYGYTF.

The V and J genes are TRBV6-4 and TRBJ1-2, with TRBD1 identical over 10 bases. With V trimmed by 2 bases and J by 3 bases, 3 bases remained unmatched. The CDR3 runs 15 residues. Germline-derived CDR1 and CDR2 are MRHNA and SNTAGT. The CDR3: CASSDGGTGDYGYTF. The CDR3 nucleotides read TGTGCCAGCAGTGACGGTGGGACAGGGGACTATGGCTACACCTTC.

This chain uses TRBV6-5 with TRBJ2-7; tentatively, D is TRBD2 (5 bases). Germline CDR1 and CDR2: MNHEY and SVGAGI. V was pared by 6 bases and J by 4 bases, with 16 bases between. This CDR3 has 14 amino acids. The CDR3 region is CASRAPGRGYEQYF. CDR3 coding DNA: TGTGCCAGCAGGGCACCGGGCCGAGGGTACGAGCAGTACTTC.

This clone was observed a single time. This chain links TRBV5-1 with TRBJ2-5; D is uncertain. CDR1 is SGHRS and CDR2 is YFSETQ in the germline V gene. The V end was cut by 1 base, the J end by 4 bases, with 5 bases between. This CDR3 comprises 12 residues. In DNA form, the CDR3 reads TGCGCCAGCAGCTTGACGGGAGAGACCCAGTACTTC. As protein: CASSLTGETQYF.

Relative to its sample, this clone is medium-sized. The rearrangement joins TRBV2 to TRBJ1-4; a possible D gene is TRBD1 (5 bases). Germline V gene data show CDR1 as SNHLY and CDR2 as FYNNEI. V lost 5 bases and J 5 bases, leaving 15 bases between the germline ends. CDR3 length: 15 amino acids. The CDR3 DNA follows: TGTGCCAGCAGTCTTCTCAGGGTAGTAAATGAAAAACTGTTTTTT. This encodes CASSLLRVVNEKLFF.

The rearrangement links TRBV30 to TRBJ1-1, with D possibly TRBD1 on 5 matching bases. The V and J ends lost 0 bases and 0 bases respectively, with 5 bases between them. Looked up from germline, CDR1 is GTSNPN and CDR2 is SVGIG (reference sequence). This CDR3 comprises 13 residues. CDR3 loop: CAWSVGVNTEAFF. Here the CDR3 DNA reads TGTGCCTGGAGTGTAGGGGTGAACACTGAAGCTTTCTTT.

V and J are TRBV5-1 and TRBJ1-1; TRBD1 matches 8 bases. V shed 4 bases and J 1 base; nucleotides not matched to a gene: 6. There are 15 residues in the CDR3. Germline V lookup: CDR1 SGHRS, CDR2 YFSETQ. CDR3 coding DNA: TGCGCCAGCAGCCCCCCGGACAGGGAGAACACTGAAGCTTTCTTT. This sequence encodes CASSPPDRENTEAFF.

This sequence joins TRBV7-9 and TRBJ1-2; no clear D gene. The CDR3 runs to 15 residues. The germline V gene encodes CDR1 SEHNR and CDR2 FQNEAQ (reference sequence). V was clipped by 1 base and J by 0 bases, with 9 bases between them. CDR3 loop: CASSLDRGANYGYTF. In nucleotides, the CDR3 is TGTGCCAGCAGCTTAGATCGGGGAGCTAACTATGGCTACACCTTC.

This clone was observed a few times. The chain uses TRBV19 and TRBJ1-1; the match to TRBD1 covers 7 bases. Germline values: CDR1 LNHDA, CDR2 SQIVND (reference sequence). The V gene end was trimmed by 6 bases and the J gene end by 3 bases; junction bases not matched to a gene: 4. The CDR3 covers 13 residues. The CDR3 DNA reads as TGTGCCAGTAGGGCCCAGGGGGACACTGAAGCTTTCTTT. This encodes CASRAQGDTEAFF. The full variable domain, its missing parts supplied by reference TRBV19 and TRBJ1-1, is DGGITQSPKYLFRKEGQNVTLSCEQNLNHDAMYWYRQDPGQGLRLIYYSQIVNDFQKGDIAEGYSVSREKKESFPLTVTSAQKNPTAFYLCASRAQGDTEAFFGQGTRLTVV.

This clone was counted only a few times. The chain uses TRBV7-6 and TRBJ1-6; the D is unclear. The V gene's germline CDR1 is SGHVS and CDR2 FNYEAQ. The germline V and J ends were trimmed by 2 bases and 6 bases, with 11 bases remaining between them. The CDR3 has 15 amino acids. In DNA form, the CDR3 reads TGTGCCAGCAGCTTAACGGGGATGTCTAATTCACCCCTCCACTTT. Protein product: CASSLTGMSNSPLHF.

Only a few counts were recorded for this clone. The J gene is TRBJ2-7, the V gene TRBV10-1; tentative D call: TRBD2 (6 bases). The CDR3 has 13 residues. Trimming took 4 bases from V and 5 from J, leaving 12 bases between them. CDR1 and CDR2 (germline): WNHNN, SYGVQD (reference sequence). The CDR3 here is CASSGRVRDEQYF. DNA of the CDR3: TGCGCCAGCAGTGGGAGGGTCCGGGACGAGCAGTACTTC.